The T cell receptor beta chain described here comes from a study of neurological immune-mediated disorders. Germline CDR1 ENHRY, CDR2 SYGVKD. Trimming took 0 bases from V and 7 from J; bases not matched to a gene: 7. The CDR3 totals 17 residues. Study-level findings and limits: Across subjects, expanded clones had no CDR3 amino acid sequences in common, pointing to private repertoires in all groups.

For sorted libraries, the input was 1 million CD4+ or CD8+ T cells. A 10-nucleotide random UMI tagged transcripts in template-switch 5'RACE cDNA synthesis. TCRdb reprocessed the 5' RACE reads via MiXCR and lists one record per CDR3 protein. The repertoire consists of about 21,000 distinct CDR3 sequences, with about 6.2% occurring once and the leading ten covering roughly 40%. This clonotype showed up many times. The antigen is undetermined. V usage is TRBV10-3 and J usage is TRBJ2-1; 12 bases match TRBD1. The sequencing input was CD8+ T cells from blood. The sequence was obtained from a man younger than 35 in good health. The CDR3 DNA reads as TGTGCCATCAGTGAGTCGAGGGGGGACAGGGGGCGGAATGAGCAGTTCTTC. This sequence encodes CAISESRGDRGRNEQFF.